These 15 T cell receptor beta chains were sequenced from one sample in a study of identical twins. TCRdb independently ran MiXCR on the 5' RACE reads; one entry per CDR3 protein. The table records 1.5 million to 2 million distinct CDR3 sequences, roughly 35% of them present only once. Specimen: cord blood. The receptors were gathered from a newborn girl in good health.

The sample holds a few counts of this clonotype. The J gene is TRBJ1-2, the V gene TRBV18; D is ambiguous. Trimming pared 2 bases from V and 1 base from J, leaving 11 bases between. The germline V gene has CDR1 KGHSH and CDR2 LQKENI. The CDR3 has 15 amino acids. The CDR3 nucleotides read TGTGCCAGCTCACCAGGGCGGACGGTTAACTATGGCTACACCTTC. It encodes CASSPGRTVNYGYTF.

This clonotype was detected a few times. This chain joins TRBV9 and TRBJ2-3; possible D gene TRBD1, 6 bases. V dropped 2 bases and J dropped 2 bases, with 9 bases sitting between them. The CDR3 spans 14 residues. CDR1 is SGDLS and CDR2 is YYNGEE in the germline V gene. CDR3 in amino acids: CASSVGAFTDTQYF. For the CDR3, the DNA is TGTGCCAGCAGCGTGGGGGCCTTCACAGATACGCAGTATTTT.

Only a few counts were recorded for this clonotype. The chain carries TRBV20-1 and TRBJ1-6, with TRBD1 matching over 7 bases. The CDR3 loop spans 15 amino acids. After removal of 3 bases from V and 6 bases from J, the junction contained 8 bases not matched to a gene. Germline V lookup: CDR1 DFQATT, CDR2 SNEGSKA (reference sequence). The CDR3 loop is CSARPLGTVNSPLHF. CDR3 nucleotides: TGCAGTGCTAGGCCCCTGGGGACAGTTAATTCACCCCTCCACTTT.

This chain uses TRBV20-1 with TRBJ1-1; D gene uncertain. V was shortened by 4 bases and J by 5 bases, with 11 bases between the two germline ends. There are 12 residues in the CDR3. CDR1 DFQATT and CDR2 SNEGSKA come from the germline V gene (reference sequence). CDR3 DNA: TGCAGTGCTATCCTGAGGGTTACTGAAGCTTTCTTT. Amino acid sequence: CSAILRVTEAFF.

The chain uses TRBV7-2 and TRBJ1-1, with D maybe TRBD1 (5 bases). V was trimmed by 4 bases and J by 4 bases, leaving 16 bases between them. CDR1 and CDR2 from the germline V gene are SGHTA and FQGNSA. The CDR3 extends over 15 amino acids. CDR3 nucleotides: TGTGCCAGCAGCTACTCTATAGTGGGGGGCACTGAAGCTTTCTTT. Translated: CASSYSIVGGTEAFF.

The V gene is TRBV6-6, the J gene TRBJ2-1; TRBD2 matches 9 bases. This CDR3 has 15 amino acids. Germline CDR1 and CDR2: MNHNY and SVGAGI (reference sequence). Germline trimming cut 0 bases from V and 7 bases from J; bases unmatched to any gene: 4. The CDR3 loop reads CASSYSAGGTNEQFF. CDR3 sequence (DNA): TGTGCCAGCAGTTACTCCGCGGGGGGGACGAATGAGCAGTTCTTC.

In its sample, this clonotype was seen a few times. The chain has TRBV12-3 or TRBV12-4 and TRBJ1-1; D gene uncertain. The CDR3 is made up of 11 amino acids. Trimming took 1 base from V and 10 from J, leaving 7 bases between them. CDR3 sequence (DNA): TGTGCCAGCAGTTTAGGACCGGGAGCTTTCTTT. Its protein is CASSLGPGAFF.

This clonotype was seen a single time. This chain uses TRBV7-2 with TRBJ1-3; D is possibly TRBD1 (6 bases). Germline V lookup: CDR1 SGHTA, CDR2 FQGNSA. The V and J ends lost 5 bases and 0 bases respectively, with 11 bases between them. The CDR3 sequence is 15 residues long. The CDR3 loop is CASSPPQGSGNTIYF. The CDR3 DNA reads as TGTGCCAGCAGCCCCCCACAGGGCTCTGGAAACACCATATATTTT.

The chain joins TRBV29-1 to TRBJ1-2; D is unclear. This CDR3 spans 12 amino acids. Germline CDR1 reads SQVTM; CDR2 reads ANQGSEA. V was trimmed by 3 bases and J by 6 bases, leaving 11 bases between them. The CDR3 nucleotides read TGCAGCGTTGAGATCCGGAGCCATGGCTACACCTTC. Translating it yields CSVEIRSHGYTF.

This clonotype has a handful of counts. The rearrangement uses TRBV18 and TRBJ2-3; the D is unclear. Germline V gives CDR1 KGHSH, CDR2 LQKENI. This CDR3 is 14 amino acids long. V lost 2 bases and J lost 3, with 9 bases in between. Here the CDR3 reads CASSPVVGTDTQYF. The CDR3 DNA reads as TGTGCCAGCTCACCAGTGGTCGGTACAGATACGCAGTATTTT.

The chain employs TRBV27 and TRBJ2-1; possibly TRBD2 for D (5 bases). CDR1 is MNHEY, CDR2 SMNVEV, per germline (reference sequence). The CDR3 consists of 12 residues. Trimming removed 7 bases at V and 3 bases at J, with 7 bases between. The CDR3 here is CASNGDYNEQFF. The CDR3 DNA sequence: TGTGCCAGCAACGGGGACTACAATGAGCAGTTCTTC.

This chain connects TRBV3-1 to TRBJ1-4; TRBD1 matches at 7 bases. The CDR3 has 16 amino acids. CDR1 is LGHDT, CDR2 YNNKEL, per germline (reference sequence). V lost 4 bases and J lost 0; bases outside the gene matches: 5. The CDR3 region is CASSPFTGATNEKLFF. CDR3 bases: TGTGCCAGCAGCCCGTTTACAGGGGCAACTAATGAAAAACTGTTTTTT.

This clonotype has a handful of counts. The V gene is TRBV5-1, the J gene TRBJ2-3; D call uncertain. Trimming removed 0 bases from V and 5 bases from J, with 10 bases in between. This CDR3 spans 14 amino acids. In germline, CDR1 is SGHRS, CDR2 YFSETQ. CDR3 sequence reads: CASSLARGEDTQYF. DNA of the CDR3: TGCGCCAGCAGCTTGGCGCGTGGGGAAGATACGCAGTATTTT.

The CDR3 DNA reads as TGCAGTGCTACGGCCGCTGGTGGCACAGATACGCAGTATTTT. Translation gives CSATAAGGTDTQYF. This chain links TRBV20-1 with TRBJ2-3; D gene uncertain. The CDR3 is 14 residues long. Germline assignment: CDR1 DFQATT and CDR2 SNEGSKA (reference sequence). The V gene lost 4 bases and the J gene lost 1 base, with 12 bases spanning the gap.

A few counts support this clonotype. The rearrangement uses TRBV20-1 and TRBJ2-7; TRBD2 might be the D (5 bases). Germline values: CDR1 DFQATT, CDR2 SNEGSKA (reference sequence). The CDR3 sequence is 15 residues long. The V gene lost 1 base and the J gene lost 2 bases, with 15 bases spanning the gap. The CDR3 DNA reads TGCAGTGCTAGAGTACGGCTAGCCGACGCCTACGAGCAGTACTTC. This encodes CSARVRLADAYEQYF.